The rows below give T cell receptor beta chains drawn from one sample of a study of T cells in localized non-small cell lung cancer. The data were produced by immunoSEQ multiplex PCR, yet TCRdb's version contains in-frame clones alone and is incomplete. Among around 5,600 clones listed, approximately 20% were seen once. This sample comprised lung tumor tissue, obtained before any cancer treatment. The receptors were gathered from a female donor older than 55 with stage I lung adenocarcinoma. Each CDR3 is given with its conserved first and last residue. D genes are given only for firm matches. A row's size may be missing; if present it is once, few, many or a size class.

CDR3	DNA	J	size	V	D
CASSLGAGNTEAFF	TGTGCCAGCAGCCTAGGGGCAGGGAACACTGAAGCTTTCTTT	TRBJ1-1	few	TRBV6-8	.
CATSRDETSGRLFTGELFF	TGTGCCACCAGCAGAGATGAAACTAGCGGGAGGCTCTTTACCGGGGAGCTGTTTTTT	TRBJ2-2	.	TRBV15	TRBD2
CASSKTQASGYTF	TGTGCCAGCAGTAAGACCCAAGCCTCTGGCTACACCTTC	TRBJ1-2	.	TRBV6-8	.
CASNGGTDTQYF	TGTGCCAGCAACGGGGGCACAGATACGCAGTATTTT	TRBJ2-3	.	TRBV28	.
CASGSGQQPQHF	TGCGCCAGCGGTTCGGGTCAACAGCCCCAGCATTTT	TRBJ1-5	.	TRBV4-1	.
CSVAPTSGSFSSETQYF	TGCAGCGTAGCCCCGACTAGCGGGAGCTTTTCTTCCGAGACCCAGTACTTC	TRBJ2-5	.	TRBV29-1	TRBD2
CASSYEQGYSYNEQFF	TGTGCCAGCAGTTACGAGCAGGGATACTCCTACAATGAGCAGTTCTTC	TRBJ2-1	.	TRBV28	.
CASSWGQGRNEKLFF	TGCGCCAGCAGCTGGGGACAGGGTCGTAATGAAAAACTGTTTTTT	TRBJ1-4	.	TRBV5-1	TRBD1
CASSLEGTNEKLFF	TGCGCCAGCAGCTTGGAAGGGACTAATGAAAAACTGTTTTTT	TRBJ1-4	medium-sized	TRBV5-1	.
CASSREIQETQYF	TGTGCCAGCAGCCGGGAGATCCAAGAGACCCAGTACTTC	TRBJ2-5	few	TRBV7-2	.
CASSYGPGAYEQYF	TGTGCCAGCAGTTACGGCCCGGGGGCCTACGAGCAGTACTTC	TRBJ2-7	.	TRBV6-8	.
CASSQALEAPGFF	TGCGCCAGCAGCCAAGCGCTTGAAGCCCCGGGATTTTTC	TRBJ1-2	few	TRBV1	.
CSVDLGGNEKLFF	TGCAGCGTTGATCTGGGTGGTAATGAAAAACTGTTTTTT	TRBJ1-4	.	TRBV29-1	.
CASSMGTGGLGYTF	TGCGCCAGCAGCATGGGGACAGGGGGCCTTGGCTACACCTTC	TRBJ1-2	once	TRBV5-1	TRBD1
CASSYSMSGNTGELFF	TGTGCCAGCAGTTACTCGATGAGCGGGAACACCGGGGAGCTGTTTTTT	TRBJ2-2	medium-sized	TRBV6-8	.
CASSPGLAGVGETQYF	TGTGCCAGCAGCCCCGGACTAGCGGGAGTAGGAGAGACCCAGTACTTC	TRBJ2-5	.	TRBV9	TRBD2
CASSSGPRTEAFF	TGTGCCAGCAGTTCCGGGCCTAGGACTGAAGCTTTCTTT	TRBJ1-1	.	TRBV6-8	.
CASSIQGMRTEAFF	TGTGCCAGTAGCATCCAGGGGATGCGGACTGAAGCTTTCTTT	TRBJ1-1	.	TRBV19	.
CASSLVRSTDTQYF	TGTGCCAGCAGCTTAGTTCGGAGCACAGATACGCAGTATTTT	TRBJ2-3	.	TRBV11-3	.
CASSPGPANEQFF	TGTGCCAGCAGCCCGGGCCCCGCCAATGAGCAGTTCTTC	TRBJ2-1	medium-sized	TRBV7-2	.
CASSLAGGADTQYF	TGTGCCAGCAGCTTGGCGGGAGGGGCAGATACGCAGTATTTT	TRBJ2-3	.	TRBV11-3	TRBD2
CASSQGDLSNYEQYF	TGCGCCAGCAGCCAAGGAGACCTTTCAAATTACGAGCAGTACTTC	TRBJ2-7	.	TRBV5-1	.
CASSPSTGGGYTF	TGTGCCAGCTCACCGTCCACGGGTGGAGGCTACACCTTC	TRBJ1-2	.	TRBV18	.
CASSLRNEKLFF	TGTGCCAGCAGTTTACGGAATGAAAAACTGTTTTTT	TRBJ1-4	few	TRBV28	.
CASSNRGYYTPYEQYF	TGTGCCAGCAGCAACAGGGGTTACTACACGCCCTACGAGCAGTACTTC	TRBJ2-7	few	TRBV28	TRBD1
CAGTPGTGVHYGYTF	TGTGCCGGGACCCCCGGGACAGGGGTTCACTATGGCTACACCTTC	TRBJ1-2	.	TRBV16	TRBD1
CASSRSGSGNNEQFF	TGTGCCAGCAGCCGTAGCGGGAGCGGAAACAATGAGCAGTTCTTC	TRBJ2-1	few	TRBV9	TRBD2
CAWSVPSGYNEQFF	TGTGCCTGGAGTGTGCCTAGCGGGTACAATGAGCAGTTCTTC	TRBJ2-1	.	TRBV30	TRBD2